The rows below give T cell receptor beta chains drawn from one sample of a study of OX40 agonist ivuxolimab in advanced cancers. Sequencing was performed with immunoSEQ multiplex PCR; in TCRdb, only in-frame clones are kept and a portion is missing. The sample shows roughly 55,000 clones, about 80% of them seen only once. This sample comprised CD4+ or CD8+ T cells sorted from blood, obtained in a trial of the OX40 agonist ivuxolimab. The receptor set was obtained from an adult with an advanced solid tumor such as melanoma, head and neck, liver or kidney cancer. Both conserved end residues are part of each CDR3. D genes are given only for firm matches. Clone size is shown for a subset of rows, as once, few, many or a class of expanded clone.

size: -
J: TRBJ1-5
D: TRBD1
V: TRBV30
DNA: TGTGCCTGGAGCCGGGACAGGGGGCATCAGCCCCAGCATTTT
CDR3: CAWSRDRGHQPQHF

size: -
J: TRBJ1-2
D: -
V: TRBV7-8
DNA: TGTGCCAGCAGCTTAGCAATTATCCCCCGTAACTATGGCTACACCTTC
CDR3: CASSLAIIPRNYGYTF

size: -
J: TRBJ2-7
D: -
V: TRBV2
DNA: TGTGCCAGCAGCGGAGACAGGCCTATCTCCTACGAGCAGTACTTC
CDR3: CASSGDRPISYEQYF

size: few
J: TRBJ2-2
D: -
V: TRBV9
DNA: TGTGCCAGCAGCGCCAGGGTTTCGGTCACCGGGGAGCTGTTTTTT
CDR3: CASSARVSVTGELFF

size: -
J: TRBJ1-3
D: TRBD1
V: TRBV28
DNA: TGTGCCAGCAGTGCCGGCCGGGGACAGGGTACTGGAAACACCATATATTTT
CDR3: CASSAGRGQGTGNTIYF

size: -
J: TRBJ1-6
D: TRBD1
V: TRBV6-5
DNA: TGTGCCAGCGGTCCGGGACAGGGAGGTTCACCCCTCCACTTT
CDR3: CASGPGQGGSPLHF

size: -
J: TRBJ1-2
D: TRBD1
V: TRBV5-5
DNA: TGTGCCAGCAGCTACCGAGGGGACAGGATTTCTAACTATGGCTACACCTTC
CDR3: CASSYRGDRISNYGYTF

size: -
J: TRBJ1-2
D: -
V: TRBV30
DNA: TGTGCCTGGAGTGTATCGGGGCTGAGGAGCTACACCTTC
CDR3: CAWSVSGLRSYTF

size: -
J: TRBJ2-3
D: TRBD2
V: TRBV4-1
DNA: TGCGCCAGCAGCCAAGATCCCACTAGCGGGACGGACACAGATACGCAGTATTTT
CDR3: CASSQDPTSGTDTDTQYF

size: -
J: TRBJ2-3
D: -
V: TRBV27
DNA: TGTGCCAGCAGTTTTAGGGAATCAGATACGCAGTATTTT
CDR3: CASSFRESDTQYF

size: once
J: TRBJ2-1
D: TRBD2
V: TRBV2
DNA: TGTGCCAGCAAAGGCCGGGAGGAATACAATGAGCAGTTCTTC
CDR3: CASKGREEYNEQFF

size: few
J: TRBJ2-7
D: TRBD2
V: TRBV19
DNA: TGTGCCAGTAGTATCCTCGGGCTAGCGGGTTACGAGCAGTACTTC
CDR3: CASSILGLAGYEQYF

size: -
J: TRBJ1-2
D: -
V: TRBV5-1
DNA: TGCGCCAGCAGCCCGGGGGGGCAGGCAACTAACTATGGCTACACCTTC
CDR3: CASSPGGQATNYGYTF

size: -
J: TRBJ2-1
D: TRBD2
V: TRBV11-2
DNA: TGTGCCAGCAGCTCCCGGACTAGCGGTTACAATGAGCAGTTCTTC
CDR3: CASSSRTSGYNEQFF

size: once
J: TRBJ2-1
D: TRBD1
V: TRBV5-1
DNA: TGCGCCAGCAGCTTCGGACAGGGTCAGGAGTTAGAGCAGTTCTTC
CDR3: CASSFGQGQELEQFF

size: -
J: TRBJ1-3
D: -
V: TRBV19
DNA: TGTGCCAGTAGCTCGGAGCACAGAAACACCATATATTTT
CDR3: CASSSEHRNTIYF

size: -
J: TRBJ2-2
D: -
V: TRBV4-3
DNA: TGCGCCAGCAGCCAAGAGGGAGGGGGCAACACCGGGGAGCTGTTTTTT
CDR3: CASSQEGGGNTGELFF

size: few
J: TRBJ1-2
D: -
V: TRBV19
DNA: TGTGCCAGTAGTCCTCCCCGAGGACACAACTATGGCTACACCTTC
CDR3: CASSPPRGHNYGYTF

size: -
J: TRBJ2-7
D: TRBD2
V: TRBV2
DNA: TGTGCCAGCAGTGAGGAGCGGGGGGCTAATCACGAGCAGTACTTC
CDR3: CASSEERGANHEQYF

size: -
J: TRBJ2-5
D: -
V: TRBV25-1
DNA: TGTGCCAGCAGTGAAAGGTGGGGGCTTCGGGAGACCCAGTACTTC
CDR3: CASSERWGLRETQYF

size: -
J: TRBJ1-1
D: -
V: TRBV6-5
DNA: TGTGCCAGCAGTGAACGGCAGGGCACTGAAGCTTTCTTT
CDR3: CASSERQGTEAFF

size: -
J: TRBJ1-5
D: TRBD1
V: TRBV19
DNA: TGTGCCAGTAGTATAGCGACAGGGGATCAGCCCCAGCATTTT
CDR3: CASSIATGDQPQHF

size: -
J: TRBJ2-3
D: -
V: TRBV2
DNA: TGTGCCAGCAGCCCTGGGGGACTGAGCACAGATACGCAGTATTTT
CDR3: CASSPGGLSTDTQYF

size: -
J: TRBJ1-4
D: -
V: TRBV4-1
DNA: TGCGCCAGCAGCCAATTACGTGGGGAAAAACTGTTTTTT
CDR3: CASSQLRGEKLFF

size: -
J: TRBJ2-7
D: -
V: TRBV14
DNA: TGTGCCAGCAGCCAAGGGCGGGGACAAGGGGTTCTGTACTTC
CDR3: CASSQGRGQGVLYF

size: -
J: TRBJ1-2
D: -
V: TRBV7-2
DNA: TGTGCCAGCAGCTTAGGGGTTGGGGGGGACAACTATGGCTACACCTTC
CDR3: CASSLGVGGDNYGYTF

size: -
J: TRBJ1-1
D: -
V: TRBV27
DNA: TGTGCCAGCAGCCGGGCGGTGAACACTGAAGCTTTCTTT
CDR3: CASSRAVNTEAFF

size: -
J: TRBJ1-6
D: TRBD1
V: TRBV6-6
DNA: TGTGCCAGCAGTTACGACAGGGGTTCGTATTCACCCCTCCACTTT
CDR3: CASSYDRGSYSPLHF

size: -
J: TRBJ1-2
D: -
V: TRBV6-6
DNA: TGTGCCAGCAGGGTAGAACAGGATTACGGCTATGGCTACACCTTC
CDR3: CASRVEQDYGYGYTF

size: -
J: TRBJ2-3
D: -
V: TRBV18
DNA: TGTGCCAGCTCACCCGCCGGGCCCCCGGCCGATACGCAGTATTTT
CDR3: CASSPAGPPADTQYF

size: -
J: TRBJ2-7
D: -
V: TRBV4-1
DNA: TGCGCCAGCAGCCAAGACCCCTTTTCCCGAGGGAGCTCCTACGAGCAGTACTTC
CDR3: CASSQDPFSRGSSYEQYF

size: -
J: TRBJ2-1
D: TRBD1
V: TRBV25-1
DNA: TGTGCCAGCAGTGAAATGGGACAGGGTATAGTGGAGCAGTTCTTC
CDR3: CASSEMGQGIVEQFF

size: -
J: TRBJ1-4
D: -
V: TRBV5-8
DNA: TGTGCCAGCAGCCGCTGGCGGGGCAGCACTAATGAAAAACTGTTTTTT
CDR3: CASSRWRGSTNEKLFF

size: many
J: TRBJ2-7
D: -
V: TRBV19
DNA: TGTGCCAGTAGTATAACGGGCAGGGTCGACGAGCAGTACTTC
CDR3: CASSITGRVDEQYF

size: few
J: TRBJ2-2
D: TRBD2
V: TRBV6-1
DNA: TGTGCCAGCAGTGATCAGGCTAGCGGGGGGACCGGGGAGCTGTTTTTT
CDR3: CASSDQASGGTGELFF

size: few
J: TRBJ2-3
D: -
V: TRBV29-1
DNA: TGCACCATCTCAGGGCGGGGAATCATCTCTCAAGATACGCAGTATTTT
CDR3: CTISGRGIISQDTQYF

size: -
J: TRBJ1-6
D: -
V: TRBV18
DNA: TGTGCCAGCTCACCTGGCGTCTTGGAGGCCCTCCACTTT
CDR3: CASSPGVLEALHF

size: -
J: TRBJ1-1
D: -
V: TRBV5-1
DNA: TGCGCCAGCAGCTCCCATCGGGGTTCTTCGATGAACACTGAAGCTTTCTTT
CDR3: CASSSHRGSSMNTEAFF

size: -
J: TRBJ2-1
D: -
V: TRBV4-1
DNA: TGCGCCAGCAGCCAAGATTCAGATGGGTCCTACAATGAGCAGTTCTTC
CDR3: CASSQDSDGSYNEQFF

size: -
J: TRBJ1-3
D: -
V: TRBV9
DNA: TGTGCCAGCAGCGTAGATGCAGGCTCTGGAAACACCATATATTTT
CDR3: CASSVDAGSGNTIYF

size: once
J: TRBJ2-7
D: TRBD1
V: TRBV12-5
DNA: TGTGCTAGTGGTTTGGCGACATTAGGGACAGTGAGCGAGCAGTACTTC
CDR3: CASGLATLGTVSEQYF